This T cell receptor beta chain appears in the sequencing data of a study of T cell repertoires in MIS-A myocarditis. There are 13 residues in the CDR3. V dropped 3 bases and J dropped 2 bases, with 8 bases sitting between them. Clones were sequenced by immunoSEQ multiplex PCR, and TCRdb holds only the in-frame ones, with some missing. Found here are about 10,000 clones, approximately 90% of them singletons; the top ten hold around 2%. The TCR comes from a man aged 18-30 years with fulminant myocarditis from multisystem inflammatory syndrome in adults (MIS-A) after COVID-19. Sequencing input: thoracic lymph node tissue obtained at autopsy. The chain uses TRBV12-3 or TRBV12-4 and TRBJ2-7; D gene uncertain. The CDR3 protein is CASSFRAAYEQYF. The DNA of the CDR3 is TGTGCCAGCAGTTTCCGGGCGGCCTACGAGCAGTACTTC.